One sample yielded the 31 T cell receptor beta chains listed below, sequenced in a study of radiotherapy plus CTLA-4 blockade in lung cancer. Clones were sequenced by immunoSEQ multiplex PCR, and TCRdb holds only the in-frame ones, with some missing. The sample lists 110,000 or so clones; roughly 80% were seen once. Sample: peripheral blood, taken from a patient treated with radiotherapy plus ipilimumab. The receptors stem from a human donor with non-small cell lung cancer who had a partial response to radiotherapy plus ipilimumab.

This chain connects TRBV19 to TRBJ1-1; no clear D. The V end lost 7 bases, the J end lost 1 base, and 16 bases lay between the germline ends. The CDR3 covers 15 residues. CDR1 is LNHDA, CDR2 SQIVND, per germline (reference sequence). The CDR3 bases are TGTGCCAGTACAACCGGGAGGAGTGCGAACACTGAAGCTTTCTTT. This codes for CASTTGRSANTEAFF.

The chain is built from TRBV7-2 and TRBJ1-2, with D maybe TRBD1 (6 bases). The CDR3 has 14 residues. Germline V lookup: CDR1 SGHTA, CDR2 FQGNSA. The ends were cut back, 4 bases at V and 6 bases at J, with 15 bases in the middle. CDR3 residues: CASSSLQGTNGYTF. Written as DNA, the CDR3 is TGTGCCAGCAGCTCCTTACAGGGAACGAATGGCTACACCTTC.

In its sample, this clone was seen a few times. The chain has TRBV4-1 and TRBJ2-7, with D possibly TRBD1 on 7 matching bases. Germline V gene data show CDR1 as MGHRA and CDR2 as YSYEKL. This CDR3 has 15 residues. Between the trimmed V and J ends, which lost 1 base and 7 bases, there was a span of 17 bases. CDR3 DNA: TGCGCCAGCAGCCAAGCCTATAAGGGGGCGGGAGAGCAGTACTTC. Amino acid sequence: CASSQAYKGAGEQYF.

This clone was seen more than once but under ten times. The rearrangement joins TRBV6-1 to TRBJ1-3, with TRBD1 identical over 9 bases. This CDR3 spans 15 amino acids. V dropped 6 bases and J dropped 2; count of bases not matched to a gene: 5. Germline V gives CDR1 MNHNS, CDR2 SASEGT. In DNA form, the CDR3 reads TGTGCCAGCAGAAGGGACAGGGCCACTGGAAACACCATATATTTT. Translation: CASRRDRATGNTIYF.

The chain has TRBV7-9 and TRBJ2-3; 7 nucleotides line up with TRBD2. Germline V gene sequence: CDR1 SEHNR, CDR2 FQNEAQ (reference sequence). The CDR3 runs to 17 residues. Trimming removed 3 bases from V and 5 bases from J; junction bases left unmatched: 14. Here the CDR3 reads CASSFGSSGISRDTQYF. In DNA, the CDR3 is TGTGCCAGCAGCTTCGGGTCGAGCGGGATTTCTAGAGATACGCAGTATTTT.

The V and J genes are TRBV18 and TRBJ2-3; 8 bases fit TRBD1. Trimming removed 4 bases from V and 6 bases from J; junction bases left unmatched: 6. This CDR3 has 14 residues. CDR1 KGHSH and CDR2 LQKENI come from the germline V gene. Written as DNA, the CDR3 is TGTGCCAGCTCACGCCAGGGGGCAGACGATACGCAGTATTTT. It specifies CASSRQGADDTQYF.

The V gene is TRBV7-9, the J gene TRBJ2-3; D perhaps matches TRBD1 (6 bases). Germline loops: CDR1 SEHNR, CDR2 FQNEAQ (reference sequence). The CDR3 runs 15 residues. V was trimmed by 5 bases and J by 4 bases, leaving 16 bases between them. CDR3 in amino acids: CASSPDTGHPDTQYF. CDR3 sequence (DNA): TGTGCCAGCAGCCCCGATACAGGGCACCCAGATACGCAGTATTTT. Variable domain in full (rest from reference TRBV7-9 and TRBJ2-3): DTGVSQNPRHKITKRGQNVTFRCDPISEHNRLYWYRQTLGQGPEFLTYFQNEAQLEKSRLLSDRFSAERPKGSFSTLEIQRTEQGDSAMYLCASSPDTGHPDTQYFGPGTRLTVL.

The chain combines TRBV7-2 with TRBJ2-5; the D is unclear. CDR3 length: 13 amino acids. The germline V gene encodes CDR1 SGHTA and CDR2 FQGNSA. V was cut by 2 bases and J by 4 bases, with 8 bases left in between. Here the CDR3 DNA reads TGTGCCAGCAGCTTAACGAACAGAGAGACCCAGTACTTC. Translation: CASSLTNRETQYF.

J is TRBJ2-3 and V is TRBV6-5, with unresolved D. Germline lookup yields CDR1 MNHEY and CDR2 SVGAGI. This CDR3 spans 15 amino acids. V was cut by 2 bases and J by 0 bases, with 9 bases left in between. This CDR3 reads CASSYPPPSTDTQYF. CDR3 bases: TGTGCCAGCAGTTACCCCCCTCCTAGCACAGATACGCAGTATTTT.

The rearrangement uses TRBV19 and TRBJ1-2; 12 bases map to TRBD1. Germline V gene sequence: CDR1 LNHDA, CDR2 SQIVND (reference sequence). Unmatched junction bases numbered 8, after V lost 5 bases and J lost 4 bases. The CDR3 contains 16 residues. The CDR3 spells CASSPPGQGASYGYTF. The CDR3 nucleotides are TGTGCCAGTAGTCCTCCGGGACAGGGGGCCTCCTATGGCTACACCTTC.

The chain recombines TRBV6-1 with TRBJ1-1; 8 nucleotides match TRBD1. V lost 7 bases to trimming and J lost 1 base; unmatched junction nucleotides: 5. Germline CDR1 MNHNS, CDR2 SASEGT. This CDR3 region has 14 residues. CDR3 loop: CASNNRGWNTEAFF. The CDR3 DNA follows: TGTGCCAGCAATAACAGGGGGTGGAACACTGAAGCTTTCTTT.

The CDR3 protein is CASSHTGYNEQFF. The CDR3 DNA reads TGTGCCAGTAGCCACACAGGATACAATGAGCAGTTCTTC. The chain combines TRBV19 with TRBJ2-1, with a possible D match to TRBD1 (5 bases). This CDR3 comprises 13 residues. The V gene's germline CDR1 is LNHDA and CDR2 SQIVND (reference sequence). V lost 6 bases, J lost 4 bases, and 10 bases lay in between. Full variable domain (missing parts from reference TRBV19 and TRBJ2-1): DGGITQSPKYLFRKEGQNVTLSCEQNLNHDAMYWYRQDPGQGLRLIYYSQIVNDFQKGDIAEGYSVSREKKESFPLTVTSAQKNPTAFYLCASSHTGYNEQFFGPGTRLTVL.

The CDR3 DNA reads as TGTGCCAGCTCACCAAACAGGGACCGGGAGCTGTTTTTT. Protein: CASSPNRDRELFF. The V and J genes are TRBV18 and TRBJ2-2, with D perhaps TRBD1 (6 bases). The V gene lost 2 bases and the J gene lost 9 bases, with 10 bases spanning the gap. CDR1 KGHSH and CDR2 LQKENI come from the germline V gene. This CDR3 spans 13 amino acids.

This sequence joins TRBV27 and TRBJ2-2, with D perhaps matching TRBD2 (5 bases). Germline CDR1 is MNHEY and CDR2 is SMNVEV (reference sequence). This CDR3 is built from 16 residues. The V gene lost 4 bases and the J gene lost 0 bases, with 12 bases spanning the gap. The DNA of the CDR3 is TGTGCCAGCAGTTGGGCTAGCCGTACGAACACCGGGGAGCTGTTTTTT. This gives the protein CASSWASRTNTGELFF.

The chain combines TRBV7-2 with TRBJ2-1, with TRBD2 identical over 13 bases. Germline assignment: CDR1 SGHTA and CDR2 FQGNSA. Trimming cost V 1 base and J 4 bases; bases outside gene matches: 7. CDR3 length: 18 residues. The CDR3 sequence is CASSLGGGTSGIYNEQFF. The CDR3 coding sequence is TGTGCCAGCAGCTTAGGGGGAGGGACTAGCGGGATATACAATGAGCAGTTCTTC.

This clone was counted a few times. The sample has other DNA sequences that encode this CDR3 too. This rearrangement joins TRBV7-9 to TRBJ1-3; D unclear. From germline, CDR1 is SEHNR and CDR2 FQNEAQ (reference sequence). V dropped 2 bases and J dropped 0 bases, with 5 bases sitting between them. This CDR3 has 14 residues. In DNA form, the CDR3 reads TGTGCCAGCAGCTTACTCAGCTCTGGAAACACCATATATTTT. Its protein is CASSLLSSGNTIYF.

The chain links TRBV28 to TRBJ2-7, with 8 bases fitting TRBD1. In germline, CDR1 is MDHEN, CDR2 SYDVKM. The CDR3 covers 15 residues. The junction had 6 bases not matched to a gene; V was cut back by 4 bases and J by 1 base. The CDR3 protein is CASSSPGQGSYEQYV. The CDR3 bases are TGTGCCAGCAGTTCCCCCGGACAGGGATCCTACGAGCAGTACGTC.

The chain combines TRBV28 with TRBJ2-2; D possibly corresponds to TRBD1 (5 bases). The V end lost 7 bases, the J end lost 4 bases, and 13 bases lay between the germline ends. Germline V lookup: CDR1 MDHEN, CDR2 SYDVKM. This CDR3 is built from 14 residues. Here the CDR3 DNA reads TGTGCCAGCACCGCAGGACATCCCACCGGGGAGCTGTTTTTT. This gives the protein CASTAGHPTGELFF. Full variable domain (rest looked up from reference TRBV28 and TRBJ2-2): DVKVTQSSRYLVKRTGEKVFLECVQDMDHENMFWYRQDPGLGLRLIYFSYDVKMKEKGDIPEGYSVSREKKERFSLILESASTNQTSMYLCASTAGHPTGELFFGEGSRLTVL.

The J gene is TRBJ2-1, the V gene TRBV11-2; 8 bases agree with TRBD2. This CDR3 spans 14 amino acids. Germline V gene sequence: CDR1 SGHAT, CDR2 FQNNGV. Germline trimming cut 7 bases from V and 4 bases from J; bases unmatched to any gene: 6. CDR3 nucleotides: TGTGCCAGCACCAGTAGCGGGGTTTACAATGAGCAGTTCTTC. The encoded protein is CASTSSGVYNEQFF.

The genes are TRBV28 and TRBJ2-7, with D possibly being TRBD2 (6 bases). Trimming left V 9 bases short and J 0 bases short, with 18 bases between. The CDR3 is 15 amino acids. Germline V gene lookup returns CDR1 MDHEN and CDR2 SYDVKM. CDR3 protein: CARKFWGESSYEQYV. The CDR3 DNA follows: TGTGCCAGGAAGTTTTGGGGGGAGAGCTCCTACGAGCAGTACGTC.

This rearrangement joins TRBV7-8 to TRBJ1-5, with 9 bases that match TRBD1. The length of the CDR3 is 16 residues. J lost 0 bases, V lost 5 bases, and 5 bases had no gene match. Germline V lookup: CDR1 SGHVS, CDR2 FQNEAQ. CDR3: CASSTLDRGSNQPQHF. The CDR3 region has the DNA TGTGCCAGCAGCACACTGGACAGGGGTAGCAATCAGCCCCAGCATTTT.

The CDR3 DNA follows: TGTGCCTGGAGATCCAGCTCCTACGAGCAGTACTTC. Protein: CAWRSSSYEQYF. This rearrangement joins TRBV30 to TRBJ2-7; D gene uncertain. CDR1 and CDR2 (germline): GTSNPN, SVGIG (reference sequence). The CDR3 sequence is 12 residues long. V shed 3 bases and J shed 0 bases, with 6 bases lying between them.

This chain uses TRBV2 with TRBJ1-3; 8 bases map to TRBD1. The CDR3 length is 15 residues. Germline values: CDR1 SNHLY, CDR2 FYNNEI. Losses at the gene ends were 6 bases for V and 0 bases for J; bases not matched to a gene: 4. The CDR3 protein is CASRDRVSSGNTIYF. In DNA form, the CDR3 reads TGTGCCAGCAGGGACAGGGTGAGCTCTGGAAACACCATATATTTT.

This clone was recorded a few times. The rearrangement uses TRBV11-2 and TRBJ2-3; 8 bases line up with TRBD1. CDR1 is SGHAT and CDR2 is FQNNGV in the germline V gene. V dropped 7 bases and J dropped 3; count of bases not matched to a gene: 9. The CDR3 consists of 15 residues. The CDR3 region is CASTIGRQGTDTQYF. DNA for the CDR3: TGTGCCAGCACCATTGGGCGACAGGGGACAGATACGCAGTATTTT.

The genes are TRBV2 and TRBJ2-7; 8 bases are a match to TRBD1. V shed 4 bases and J 0 bases; nucleotides not matched to a gene: 5. This CDR3 is 15 amino acids long. CDR1 SNHLY and CDR2 FYNNEI come from the germline V gene. The CDR3 coding sequence is TGTGCCAGCAGTGCTAGGACAGGGATCTCCTACGAGCAGTACTTC. It codes for CASSARTGISYEQYF.

V and J are TRBV10-1 and TRBJ2-2; 10 bases are shared with TRBD2. V shed 4 bases and J 2 bases; nucleotides not matched to a gene: 4. Germline V gene data show CDR1 as WNHNN and CDR2 as SYGVQD (reference sequence). CDR3 length: 16 amino acids. CDR3 protein: CASSGTSGVNTGELFF. CDR3 in DNA: TGCGCCAGCAGTGGTACTAGCGGGGTTAACACCGGGGAGCTGTTTTTT.

The rearrangement joins TRBV6-6 to TRBJ2-5, with D tentatively TRBD2 (6 bases). Trimming removed 3 bases from V and 9 bases from J, with 11 bases in between. The CDR3 runs to 12 residues. The germline V gene has CDR1 MNHNY and CDR2 SVGAGI (reference sequence). CDR3 in amino acids: CASSYLERAQYF. The CDR3, as DNA: TGTGCCAGCAGTTATTTAGAGCGGGCCCAGTACTTC.

This clone was recorded only once. The chain uses TRBV19 and TRBJ2-1; 9 bases match TRBD2. The CDR3 consists of 14 residues. Unmatched junction bases numbered 2, after V lost 2 bases and J lost 6 bases. In germline, CDR1 is LNHDA, CDR2 SQIVND (reference sequence). The CDR3 nucleotides are TGTGCCAGTAGTATACTAGCGGGGCTCAATGAGCAGTTCTTC. It yields the protein CASSILAGLNEQFF.

The count of this clone is one. The chain has TRBV30 and TRBJ2-3, with TRBD2 matching over 16 bases. This CDR3 has 15 residues. With V trimmed by 3 bases and J by 9 bases, 6 bases remained unmatched. Germline values: CDR1 GTSNPN, CDR2 SVGIG (reference sequence). The CDR3 DNA sequence: TGTGCCTGGAGACCTCCGGGACTAGCGGGGGGGACGCAGTATTTT. Translated: CAWRPPGLAGGTQYF.

The chain combines TRBV28 with TRBJ2-2; possibly TRBD1 for D (5 bases). The germline V gene encodes CDR1 MDHEN and CDR2 SYDVKM. V dropped 3 bases and J dropped 5 bases, with 7 bases sitting between them. This CDR3 comprises 13 residues. CDR3 nucleotides: TGTGCCAGCAGTTTTCACAGGACCGGGGAGCTGTTTTTT. This sequence encodes CASSFHRTGELFF.

The gene calls are TRBV18 and TRBJ2-1; weak D call: TRBD1 (6 bases). The CDR3 runs 13 residues. The germline gives CDR1 KGHSH, CDR2 LQKENI. The V end lost 8 bases, the J end lost 5 bases, and 13 bases lay between the germline ends. The CDR3 is CASPLDRHNEQFF. CDR3 DNA sequence: TGTGCCAGCCCATTGGACAGACACAATGAGCAGTTCTTC.